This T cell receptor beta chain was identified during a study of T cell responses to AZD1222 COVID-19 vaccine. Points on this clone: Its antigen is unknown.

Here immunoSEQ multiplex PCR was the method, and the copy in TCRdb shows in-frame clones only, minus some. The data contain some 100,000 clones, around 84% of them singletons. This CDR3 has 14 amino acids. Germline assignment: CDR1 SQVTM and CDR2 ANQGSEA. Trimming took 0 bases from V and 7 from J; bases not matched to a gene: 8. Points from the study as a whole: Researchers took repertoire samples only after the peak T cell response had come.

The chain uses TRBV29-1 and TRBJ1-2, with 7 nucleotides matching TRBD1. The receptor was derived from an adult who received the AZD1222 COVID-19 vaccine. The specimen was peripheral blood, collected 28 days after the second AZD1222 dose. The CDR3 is CSVEDPTGPGGYTF. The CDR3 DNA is TGCAGCGTTGAAGATCCGACAGGGCCTGGTGGCTACACCTTC.